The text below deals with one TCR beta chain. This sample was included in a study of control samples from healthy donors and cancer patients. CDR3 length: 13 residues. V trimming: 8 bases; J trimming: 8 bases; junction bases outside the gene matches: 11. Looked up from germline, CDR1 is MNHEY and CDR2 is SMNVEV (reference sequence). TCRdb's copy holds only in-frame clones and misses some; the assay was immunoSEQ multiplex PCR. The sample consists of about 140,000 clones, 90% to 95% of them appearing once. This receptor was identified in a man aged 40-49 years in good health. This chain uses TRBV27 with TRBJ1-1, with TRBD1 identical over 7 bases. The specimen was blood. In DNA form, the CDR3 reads TGTGCCAGCGCTCAATACGGACAGGCGGAAGCTTTCTTT. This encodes CASAQYGQAEAFF.